This T cell receptor beta chain appears in the sequencing data of a study of CD8 T cells in Susac syndrome. CD8+ and CD4+ T cells from blood underwent TCR beta sequencing, which was carried out in a high-throughput format. Unmatched junction bases numbered 18, after V lost 4 bases and J lost 7 bases. The CDR3 is 18 residues long. Germline V gene data show CDR1 as SGHRS and CDR2 as YFSETQ. An amount of RNA that ranged from roughly 0.45 to 1 ug was reverse transcribed with random hexamers. TCRdb independently ran MiXCR on the immunoSEQ multiplex PCR reads; one entry per CDR3 protein. The table has approximately 180,000 distinct CDR3 sequences, roughly 91% seen once; the top ten hold about 0.1%.

Sequencing used CD4+ T cells from PBMCs. This clonotype was obtained from a human donor with Susac syndrome. V and J are TRBV5-1 and TRBJ2-7; 12 bases align to TRBD2. The CDR3 DNA is TGCGCCAGCAGCCTAACCATACGACTAGCGGGAGAATCTCGAGAGCAGTACTTC. Residues: CASSLTIRLAGESREQYF.